These 8 T cell receptor beta chains were sequenced from one sample in a study of T cell responses to AZD1222 COVID-19 vaccine. Produced via immunoSEQ multiplex PCR; TCRdb's table is partial and in-frame only. The sample contains fewer than 200,000 clones, 70% to 90% of which appear only once. Here the sequenced sample was peripheral blood, taken 28 days after the second dose of the MenACWY control vaccine. Receptors originate from an adult who received the MenACWY meningococcal vaccine as a control.

J is TRBJ2-2 and V is TRBV19; 7 bases are shared with TRBD2. V lost 5 bases to trimming and J lost 6 bases; unmatched junction nucleotides: 12. The V gene's germline CDR1 is LNHDA and CDR2 SQIVND (reference sequence). The length of the CDR3 is 16 residues. The CDR3 loop reads CASSPLAGESAGELFF. CDR3 in DNA: TGTGCCAGTAGTCCTCTGGCGGGAGAGTCGGCCGGGGAGCTGTTTTTT.

The sample holds one count of this clone. The chain joins TRBV5-4 to TRBJ1-5, with D hard to call. The CDR3 spans 15 residues. V was pared by 0 bases and J by 0 bases, with 7 bases between. CDR1 is SGHNT and CDR2 is YYREEE in the germline V gene (reference sequence). CDR3 nucleotide sequence: TGTGCCAGCAGCTTGGGGGGTCATAGCAATCAGCCCCAGCATTTT. Its translation: CASSLGGHSNQPQHF.

The V and J genes are TRBV6-2 or TRBV6-3 and TRBJ1-1, with D unresolved. Germline lookup yields CDR1 MNHEY and CDR2 SVGEGT. The CDR3 covers 12 residues. With 2 bases removed from V and 11 bases from J, the gap between germline ends came to 12 bases. The CDR3 DNA reads TGTGCCAGCAGTTACGCGGACGGATCTGCTTTCTTT. As protein: CASSYADGSAFF.

The CDR3 here is CASSQLVSGQFF. The CDR3 DNA sequence: TGCGCCAGCAGTCAATTGGTCAGCGGGCAGTTCTTC. The chain combines TRBV23-1 with TRBJ2-1; the D gene is possibly TRBD2 (5 bases). TRBV23-1 is known as an ORF, though its function is uncertain. The CDR3 has 12 amino acids. The V and J ends lost 1 base and 12 bases respectively, with 10 bases between them.

The V and J genes are TRBV7-8 and TRBJ1-5, with D unresolved. This CDR3 comprises 15 residues. Germline loops: CDR1 SGHVS, CDR2 FQNEAQ. Trimming shortened V by 5 bases and J by 3 bases, and 14 bases separated the two germline ends. DNA of the CDR3: TGTGCCAGCAGCCACGGGAGGGTGGTCAATCAGCCCCAGCATTTT. It translates to CASSHGRVVNQPQHF.

The chain recombines TRBV4-3 with TRBJ1-6, with D hard to call. V was shortened by 8 bases and J by 6 bases, with 14 bases between the two germline ends. CDR1 LGHNA and CDR2 YSLEER come from the germline V gene. The CDR3 is 14 residues long. CDR3 protein: CASSRWGFNSPLHF. The CDR3 DNA reads TGCGCCAGCTCGCGCTGGGGTTTTAATTCACCCCTCCACTTT.

This rearrangement joins TRBV7-2 to TRBJ2-1, with 11 bases aligning to TRBD2. V was pared by 5 bases and J by 6 bases, with 12 bases of the junction left unmatched. Germline V gene sequence: CDR1 SGHTA, CDR2 FQGNSA. The CDR3 contains 17 residues. CDR3 sequence: CASSVRIAGGLGNEQFF. CDR3 sequence (DNA): TGTGCCAGCAGCGTACGTATAGCGGGAGGGCTAGGCAATGAGCAGTTCTTC.

The CDR3 region is CASSFLQSSYEQYF. In DNA form, the CDR3 reads TGTGCCAGCAGTTTCTTACAGAGCAGCTACGAGCAGTACTTC. This chain uses TRBV27 with TRBJ2-7; D is ambiguous. The CDR3 is 14 amino acids. Germline V gives CDR1 MNHEY, CDR2 SMNVEV (reference sequence). Trimming stripped 3 bases from V and 3 bases from J, with 12 bases between.